The present TCR beta chain was sequenced within a study of blood T cell repertoires in COVID-19 (TCRdb year 2020). Regarding the study in general: The collaborator samples originated in the United States, Italy and Spain and spanned the acute and convalescent phases of COVID-19. The prospective study material was composed of cDNA or gDNA derived from T cells, B-cell-depleted T cells, or PBMCs. Deeply sampled blood TCRbeta repertoires from subjects exposed to, actively infected with, or recovered from COVID-19 were included in the dataset. The samples were drawn from the first 160 participants of the ongoing ImmuneRACE study and from under 1,500 subjects provided by 6 global collaborators. Where available, HLA class I and class II types were taken from metadata supplied by the sample provider and were not determined by assay-based typing. A de-identified subject ID, COVID-19 status, age in years and sex were almost always included in the sample metadata. A freely available public database, intended as a resource for researchers studying the immune response to SARS-CoV-2, is where the repertoires were released. Summary of the overall study and its limitations: The amount of clinical and demographic metadata varied by source and participant and was provided uncurated.

A note on this clone: Its antigen is currently not known. No per-base quality is available; no much larger clone lies one base away.

TCRbeta CDR3 regions were amplified from genomic DNA by means of the immunoSEQ Assay, a bias-controlled multiplex PCR. Concerning the study's data processing: The number of nucleated cells in each sample was estimated by amplification of reference gene primers within the assay. To quantify the absolute abundance of each unique TCRbeta CDR3 rearrangement, sequence reads were collapsed and filtered. For each sample, productive Simpson clonality was calculated as the square root of Simpson's diversity index over productive rearrangements. TCRdb obtained this table from immuneACCESS and retained in-frame rearrangements with V and J assigned. These tables miss some clones; where compared with another copy, unresolved V genes account for less than half of the shortfall, and the remainder is unexplained. The V and J calls and clone size were taken over from that table, and D and trimming were inferred from the DNA. The table for this sample lists some 150,000 clones; around 88% of them were counted only once. Jointly, the top ten make up around 3.6% of the sample.

Enrolling through a virtual design, the prospective study's participants ranged in age from roughly 18 to 90 years and lived across roughly 24 United States geographic areas. In the prospective study, participants were assigned to cohorts based on the clinical history participants reported in a screening survey and a study questionnaire. In the prospective study, mobile phlebotomists collected whole blood, serum and a nasopharyngeal or oropharyngeal swab from each participant. Additional blood draws and questionnaires over an approximately 2-month period could optionally be provided by prospective study participants. Before DNA extraction, prospective study blood samples were shipped either frozen or at room temperature. The sample consisted of PBMCs or T cells enriched from blood (not recorded which). The sequence was collected from a woman in her forties or fifties in a cohort exposed to, infected with or recovered from COVID-19 (not recorded which).

CDR3 reads: CATSRYGGTQETQYF. In nucleotides, the sequence is TGTGCCACCAGCAGATATGGCGGGACCCAAGAGACCCAGTACTTC. This chain is built from TRBV15 and TRBJ2-5; the D gene is perhaps TRBD2, from 6 matching bases. The junction shows trimming of 2 bases on V and 1 base on J, plus 11 bases between the germline ends. CDR1 and CDR2 were assigned from the germline V gene (reference sequence) as LNHNV and YYDKDF. The CDR3 contains 15 residues, cysteine and phenylalanine counted. The CDR3 DNA has 45 bases and is translated from base 1. Reference TRBV15 and TRBJ2-5 genes cover what lies past the CDR3, so the full variable domain is DAMVIQNPRYQVTQFGKPVTLSCSQTLNHNVMYWYQQKSSQAPKLLFHYYDKDFNNEADTPDNFQSRRPNTSFCFLDIRSPGLGDTAMYLCATSRYGGTQETQYFGPGTRLLVL.